These T cell receptor beta chains were read from a single sample in a study of shared clonotypes between healthy human individuals. Profiling relied on immunoSEQ multiplex PCR, and the TCRdb table lists in-frame clones only, not all of them. The table lists 700,000 to 950,000 clones, 95% to 97% of them singletons, with less than 0.3% in the top ten. The sequenced material came from naive CD8+ T cells sorted from blood. Source of these receptors: a man aged 30-40 years in good health. Both conserved end residues are part of each CDR3. D genes are given only for firm matches. Clone size appears in some rows only: once, few, many, or a class for an expanded clone.

abundance	j_gene	d_gene	v_gene	CDR3nt	CDR3aa
.	TRBJ2-1	.	TRBV6-5	TGTGCCAGCAGTCTACAGGGGGGGCCTAATGAGCAGTTCTTC	CASSLQGGPNEQFF
.	TRBJ2-5	.	TRBV19	TGTGCCAGTAGGACGTCCAACTACGAGACCCAGTACTTC	CASRTSNYETQYF
.	TRBJ2-7	.	TRBV6-9	TGTGCCAGCAGTTATGCAGGGAACGAGCAGTACTTC	CASSYAGNEQYF
.	TRBJ2-5	TRBD1	TRBV7-9	TGTGCCAGCAGCTCCCGGGACAGGGAGGCGGAGACCCAGTACTTC	CASSSRDREAETQYF
.	TRBJ1-4	.	TRBV6-1	TGTGCCAGCAGTGCGAACAGGGCCCCAACTAATGAAAAACTGTTTTTT	CASSANRAPTNEKLFF
.	TRBJ2-3	.	TRBV29-1	TGCAGCGCCCAAGCGGTTTCTAGCACAGATACGCAGTATTTT	CSAQAVSSTDTQYF
.	TRBJ2-1	TRBD2	TRBV19	TGTGCCAGTAGTATAGATGGCCCCTCTAGACTAGCGGGAGAGGACAATGAGCAGTTCTTC	CASSIDGPSRLAGEDNEQFF
.	TRBJ2-1	TRBD2	TRBV19	TGTGCCAGTAGTCAATTGGGACTAGCGGTGAATGAGCAGTTCTTC	CASSQLGLAVNEQFF
.	TRBJ2-3	.	TRBV5-4	TGTGCCAGCAGCTTGCGGGCTGGGAGAGATACGCAGTATTTT	CASSLRAGRDTQYF
.	TRBJ2-7	TRBD2	TRBV7-6	TGTGCCAGCAGCGCGGGGGGGATCTACGAGCAGTACTTC	CASSAGGIYEQYF
.	TRBJ2-7	.	TRBV4-3	TGCGCCAGCAGCCAAGATCGAACAGGGTTCTACGAGCAGTACTTC	CASSQDRTGFYEQYF
.	TRBJ2-7	TRBD2	TRBV27	TGCGCCAGCAGTTCCGGGACTAGCGGGATCTACGAGCAGTACTTC	CASSSGTSGIYEQYF
once	TRBJ2-1	TRBD2	TRBV28	TGTGCCAGCAGTCATAGCGGGAGGGCCTACAATGAGCAGTTCTTC	CASSHSGRAYNEQFF
.	TRBJ1-1	.	TRBV2	TGTGCCAGCAGTGAACCCCAGGGCAGGGTGAACACTGAAGCTTTCTTT	CASSEPQGRVNTEAFF
.	TRBJ2-3	TRBD1	TRBV7-9	TGTGCCAGCAGCCCGCCCCCGGACAGGGGCTCGGCAGATACGCAGTATTTT	CASSPPPDRGSADTQYF
.	TRBJ2-2	.	TRBV9	TGTGCCAGCAGCCATAGAGATGGGACCCCAAACACCGGGGAGCTGTTTTTT	CASSHRDGTPNTGELFF
.	TRBJ2-7	.	TRBV10-3	TGTGCCATCAGTGAGTCGTCAGGTAGCTCCTACGAGCAGTACTTC	CAISESSGSSYEQYF
.	TRBJ1-1	.	TRBV13	TGTGCCAGCAGCTTTGCTGGGGCCCCTCTTAAAGCTTTCTTT	CASSFAGAPLKAFF